This T cell receptor (beta chain) was retrieved from a study of beta chain features in type 1 diabetes. General observations from the study: Still unanswered here is whether HLA type influences TCRB rearrangement. cDNA sequencing could over-represent cells with high TCR expression. People with Type 1 diabetes carried modestly yet significantly shorter TCRB CDR3s in all four CD4+ subsets. With patients and controls alike, PCR might favor shorter templates to an equal degree.

Concerning this clone: Its antigen remains unknown.

The authors reverse transcribed all of the isolated RNA, so sequencing captured expressed TCRB transcripts. Repertoires were generated with immunoSEQ multiplex PCR, while TCRdb's copy carries only in-frame clones and drops some. The sample includes 50,000 to 70,000 clones, roughly 52% of them seen just once. The germline gives CDR1 LGHNA, CDR2 YSLEER. V was pared by 5 bases and J by 10 bases, with 14 bases of the junction left unmatched. The CDR3 is 16 residues long. Purity exceeding 95% was reached by all sorted populations. This chain links TRBV4-3 with TRBJ2-1; 10 bases agree with TRBD2. The sequencing input was Tregs from blood. This receptor was obtained from a woman in her 40s with type 1 diabetes. The CDR3 nucleotides are TGCGCCAGCAGCTCTCTGGGACTAGCGAGCTTATCCGAGCAGTTCTTC. Its protein is CASSSLGLASLSEQFF.